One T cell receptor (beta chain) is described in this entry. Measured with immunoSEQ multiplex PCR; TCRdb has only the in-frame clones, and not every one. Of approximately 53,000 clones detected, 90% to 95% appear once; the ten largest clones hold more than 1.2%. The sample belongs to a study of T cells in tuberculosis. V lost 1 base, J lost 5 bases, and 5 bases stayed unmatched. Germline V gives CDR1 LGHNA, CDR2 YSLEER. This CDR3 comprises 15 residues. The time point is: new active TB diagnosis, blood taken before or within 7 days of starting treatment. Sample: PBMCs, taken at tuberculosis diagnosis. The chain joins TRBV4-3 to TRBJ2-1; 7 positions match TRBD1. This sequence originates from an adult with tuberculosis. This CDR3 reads CASSQALGTDNEQFF. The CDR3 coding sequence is TGCGCCAGCAGCCAAGCCCTCGGGACAGACAATGAGCAGTTCTTC.